The 26 T cell receptor beta chains below were found in one sample sequenced in a study of blood T cell repertoires in COVID-19. TCRdb's copy holds only in-frame clones and misses some; the assay was immunoSEQ multiplex PCR. The repertoire holds approximately 170,000 clones, with around 87% as singletons. Sequencing input: peripheral blood. The receptors stem from a woman aged 80 or over in a cohort sampled during active or convalescent COVID-19.

The chain has TRBV30 and TRBJ2-1, with 8 bases aligning to TRBD2. Germline V CDR1 and CDR2: GTSNPN, SVGIG (reference sequence). This CDR3 is 14 amino acids long. Trimming at V came to 7 bases and at J to 4 bases, leaving 9 bases not matched to a gene. For the CDR3, the DNA is TGTGCCTCCAGCGGAAGCGGGAGATACAATGAGCAGTTCTTC. This translates into CASSGSGRYNEQFF.

A few counts support this clone. The V and J genes are TRBV23-1 and TRBJ2-1; 8 nucleotides agree with TRBD1. TRBV23-1 is sorted into the ORF group, with uncertain function. The CDR3 sequence is 17 residues long. V shed 0 bases, J shed 5 bases, and the junction held 9 bases outside the gene matches. This CDR3 is CASSQSVRTGRDNEQFF. The CDR3, as DNA: TGCGCCAGCAGTCAATCGGTCAGGACAGGGCGGGACAATGAGCAGTTCTTC.

V gene TRBV21-1 combines with J gene TRBJ2-7; the table's TRBD2 call for D was not verified on the DNA. TRBV21-1 is noted as a pseudogene. The CDR3 length is 15 residues. CDR3 DNA sequence: TGTGCCAGCCCTTTCCGCCTCCCGGGTCTGAACGAGCAGTACTTC. Amino acid sequence: CASPFRLPGLNEQYF.

This chain connects TRBV24-1 to TRBJ2-2; the D gene is possibly TRBD2 (6 bases). The CDR3 covers 17 residues. From germline, CDR1 is KGHDR and CDR2 SFDVKD. V was pared by 5 bases and J by 5 bases, with 20 bases between. CDR3 DNA sequence: TGTGCCACCAGTGGGGGACTGACGGGCGATAGGACCGGGGAGCTGTTTTTT. Translating gives CATSGGLTGDRTGELFF.

This chain uses TRBV19 with TRBJ2-3; 12 positions agree with TRBD2. This CDR3 contains 16 residues. The V gene's germline CDR1 is LNHDA and CDR2 SQIVND (reference sequence). With V trimmed by 6 bases and J by 2 bases, 6 bases remained unmatched. The CDR3 nucleotides read TGTGCCAGTAGCCGACTAGCGGGGGTTTCCACAGATACGCAGTATTTT. Encoded protein: CASSRLAGVSTDTQYF.

The chain couples TRBV5-1 to TRBJ1-1; a possible D gene is TRBD1 (6 bases). Trimming removed 4 bases from V and 10 bases from J, with 14 bases in between. The germline V gene encodes CDR1 SGHRS and CDR2 YFSETQ. CDR3 length: 12 residues. The CDR3 spells CASSPRGARAFF. Written as DNA, the CDR3 is TGCGCCAGCAGCCCCCGGGGGGCACGAGCTTTCTTT.

This chain joins TRBV4-1 and TRBJ2-7; D is uncertain. This CDR3 region has 14 residues. V was shortened by 0 bases and J by 3 bases, with 9 bases between the two germline ends. Per the germline V gene, CDR1 is MGHRA and CDR2 is YSYEKL. The CDR3 coding sequence is TGCGCCAGCAGCCAAGACGCAGGAATCTACGAGCAGTACGTC. Its protein is CASSQDAGIYEQYV.

The V gene is TRBV9, the J gene TRBJ1-2; TRBD1 matches at 7 bases. Germline V gives CDR1 SGDLS, CDR2 YYNGEE. The CDR3 loop spans 15 amino acids. The junction had 11 bases not matched to a gene; V was cut back by 4 bases and J by 5 bases. Written as DNA, the CDR3 is TGTGCCAGCAGCCCCACGCCAGGGGGTAATTATGGCTACACCTTC. Its translation is CASSPTPGGNYGYTF.

For the CDR3, the DNA is TGTGCCAGCAGTGGGGTATTGCGGGGAAACACCATATATTTT. Translation gives CASSGVLRGNTIYF. The chain couples TRBV2 to TRBJ1-3; no firm D call. Germline CDR1 is SNHLY and CDR2 is FYNNEI. V dropped 4 bases and J dropped 4 bases, with 11 bases sitting between them. CDR3 size: 14 residues. The complete variable domain, with remaining parts taken from reference TRBV2 and TRBJ1-3, reads EPEVTQTPSHQVTQMGQEVILRCVPISNHLYFYWYRQILGQKVEFLVSFYNNEISEKSEIFDDQFSVERPDGSNFTLKIRSTKLEDSAMYFCASSGVLRGNTIYFGEGSWLTVV.

The chain couples TRBV6-1 to TRBJ2-7; perhaps TRBD1 as D (5 bases). Looked up from germline, CDR1 is MNHNS and CDR2 is SASEGT. The CDR3 has 12 amino acids. Trimming removed 3 bases at V and 5 bases at J, with 8 bases between. In DNA form, the CDR3 reads TGTGCCAGCAGTGAGGGCAGGGACGAGCAGTACGTC. Amino acids: CASSEGRDEQYV.

The chain employs TRBV3-1 (or the pseudogene TRBV3-2) and TRBJ2-1, with a possible D match to TRBD1 (6 bases). The CDR3 is made up of 15 amino acids. The ends were cut back, 1 base at V and 4 bases at J, with 11 bases in the middle. CDR1 and CDR2 (germline): LGHDT, YNNKEL (reference sequence). CDR3 in amino acids: CASSQGRDNYNEQFF. DNA for the CDR3: TGTGCCAGCAGCCAAGGCAGGGACAATTACAATGAGCAGTTCTTC.

The chain has TRBV27 and TRBJ1-1, with D perhaps matching TRBD1 (6 bases). The CDR3 spans 14 residues. Germline V lookup: CDR1 MNHEY, CDR2 SMNVEV (reference sequence). Deletions cut 6 bases from V and 1 base from J, with 12 bases between. The CDR3 DNA follows: TGTGCCAGCAGCCGGGACAACTCGAACACTGAAGCTTTCTTT. As protein: CASSRDNSNTEAFF.

CDR3: CASSVAASGGLNTQYF. CDR3 in DNA: TGTGCCAGCAGCGTAGCGGCTAGCGGGGGTCTAAATACGCAGTATTTT. This rearrangement joins TRBV9 to TRBJ2-3; 10 bases match TRBD2. The V gene end was trimmed by 0 bases and the J gene end by 7 bases; junction bases not matched to a gene: 8. The germline CDR1 and CDR2 sequences are SGDLS and YYNGEE. CDR3 length: 16 residues.

The chain uses TRBV5-1 and TRBJ2-1; D remains unclear. Germline V CDR1 and CDR2: SGHRS, YFSETQ. V was cut by 2 bases and J by 8 bases, with 8 bases left in between. This CDR3 is 12 amino acids long. The DNA of the CDR3 is TGCGCCAGCAGCTTCGCCGGAGATGAGCAGTTCTTC. It encodes CASSFAGDEQFF.

The chain recombines TRBV11-2 with TRBJ1-2, with 7 nucleotides matching TRBD1. The CDR3 is 13 residues long. The germline gives CDR1 SGHAT, CDR2 FQNNGV. Germline trimming cut 6 bases from V and 5 bases from J; bases unmatched to any gene: 6. CDR3 protein: CASSPGTDYGYTF. In DNA form, the CDR3 reads TGTGCCAGCAGTCCCGGGACAGATTATGGCTACACCTTC.

Comment on this clone: Other nucleotide sequences from this sample produce the same CDR3. J is TRBJ1-5 and V is TRBV7-2; 7 bases match TRBD1. CDR3 length: 15 residues. CDR1 SGHTA and CDR2 FQGNSA come from the germline V gene. V trimming: 0 bases; J trimming: 7 bases; junction bases outside the gene matches: 6. The CDR3 protein is CASSLAEGAGQPQHF. CDR3 sequence (DNA): TGTGCCAGCAGCTTAGCGGAGGGGGCTGGCCAGCCCCAGCATTTT.

CDR3 residues: CASSSNMGQGGYTF. The CDR3 DNA follows: TGTGCCAGCAGCTCAAACATGGGACAGGGTGGCTACACCTTC. This rearrangement joins TRBV11-3 to TRBJ1-2, with TRBD1 matching 9 bases. V shed 4 bases and J 7 bases; nucleotides not matched to a gene: 7. The CDR3 is 14 amino acids. Per the germline V gene, CDR1 is SGHNT and CDR2 is YENEEA.

V gene TRBV7-2 combines with J gene TRBJ2-5, with a weak D call TRBD1 (6 bases). Looked up from germline, CDR1 is SGHTA and CDR2 is FQGNSA. The CDR3 consists of 13 residues. V was shortened by 6 bases and J by 5 bases, with 13 bases between the two germline ends. The CDR3 coding sequence is TGTGCCAGCAGTCTTAACAGGGAGGAGACCCAGTACTTC. Amino acids: CASSLNREETQYF.

This clone was detected only once. The chain couples TRBV7-9 to TRBJ2-5; no clear D gene. The CDR3 sequence is 17 residues long. The germline V gene encodes CDR1 SEHNR and CDR2 FQNEAQ (reference sequence). With 5 bases removed from V and 2 bases from J, the gap between germline ends came to 21 bases. The CDR3 DNA is TGTGCCAGCAGCCCTACCCCTTTTGAGAGAAGACAAGAGACCCAGTACTTC. Its protein is CASSPTPFERRQETQYF.

The chain is built from TRBV11-3 and TRBJ2-3; possibly TRBD1 for D (5 bases). The CDR3 consists of 14 residues. With 0 bases removed from V and 3 bases from J, the gap between germline ends came to 7 bases. The germline V gene has CDR1 SGHNT and CDR2 YENEEA. In nucleotides, the CDR3 is TGTGCCAGCAGCTTAGACTCAGGGACAGATACGCAGTATTTT. Its protein is CASSLDSGTDTQYF.

This clone has only a few counts. The chain combines TRBV9 with TRBJ1-2; no reliable D call. The germline CDR1 and CDR2 sequences are SGDLS and YYNGEE. The length of the CDR3 is 9 residues. V was shortened by 10 bases and J by 8 bases, with 9 bases between the two germline ends. This CDR3 is CAPQTGYTF. In nucleotides, the CDR3 is TGTGCCCCCCAAACAGGCTACACCTTC. Full variable domain (remainder filled in from reference TRBV9 and TRBJ1-2): DSGVTQTPKHLITATGQRVTLRCSPRSGDLSVYWYQQSLDQGLQFLIQYYNGEERAKGNILERFSAQQFPDLHSELNLSSLELGDSALYFCAPQTGYTFGSGTRLTVV.

V is TRBV24-1 and J is TRBJ2-1; D is unclear. This CDR3 contains 11 residues. V gave up 9 bases and J gave up 6 bases, with 8 bases separating them. CDR1 and CDR2 (germline): KGHDR, SFDVKD. The CDR3 DNA reads TGTGCCACCCAAGTTAGCAATGAGCAGTTCTTC. Translated, it gives CATQVSNEQFF.

The genes are TRBV2 and TRBJ2-2, with D tentatively TRBD2 (5 bases). This CDR3 has 14 residues. Deletions cut 9 bases from V and 2 bases from J, with 13 bases between. The germline V gene encodes CDR1 SNHLY and CDR2 FYNNEI. DNA for the CDR3: TGTGCCAGTATAAGCGGACCCAACACCGGGGAGCTGTTTTTT. Protein: CASISGPNTGELFF.

The chain couples TRBV7-9 to TRBJ2-2, with D possibly TRBD2 on 5 matching bases. Trimming cost V 0 bases and J 2 bases, with 7 bases left between them. CDR1 SEHNR and CDR2 FQNEAQ come from the germline V gene (reference sequence). The CDR3 contains 15 residues. The chain's CDR3 is CASSLAGRNTGELFF. The CDR3 DNA reads as TGTGCCAGCAGCTTAGCGGGGAGAAACACCGGGGAGCTGTTTTTT.

This clone was seen just once. The chain recombines TRBV6-6 with TRBJ1-4; 10 bases line up with TRBD1. The V gene end was trimmed by 5 bases and the J gene end by 4 bases; junction bases not matched to a gene: 10. The germline gives CDR1 MNHNY, CDR2 SVGAGI (reference sequence). The CDR3 has 17 amino acids. CDR3 residues: CASSLRQGAVNNEKLFF. Here the CDR3 DNA reads TGTGCCAGCAGTCTTAGACAGGGGGCGGTAAATAATGAAAAACTGTTTTTT.

The J gene is TRBJ2-4, the V gene TRBV11-3, with 7 bases that match TRBD1. Germline V lookup: CDR1 SGHNT, CDR2 YENEEA. V gave up 4 bases and J gave up 0 bases; unmatched junction bases: 12. The CDR3 covers 18 residues. Here the CDR3 reads CASSSRDSSILAKNIQYF. The CDR3 DNA reads TGTGCCAGCAGCTCCCGGGACAGCTCGATTTTAGCCAAAAACATTCAGTACTTC.